This paragraph reports one TCR beta chain. Its ends do not fully match the called genes, so a read error is possible. Donors gave around 10 milliliters of peripheral blood apiece. Alongside a J-beta primer mix, a sample-barcoded 5' primer served in a second PCR lasting about 7 to 11 cycles. Each CDR3 protein is one row after TCRdb ran MiXCR on the 5' RACE reads. The table lists 1.5 million to 2 million distinct CDR3 sequences, about 39% of them singletons. The CDR3 extends over 17 amino acids. These data come from a study of blood T cells in healthy people across ages. Sequenced material: blood. V usage is TRBV12-3 or TRBV12-4 and J usage is TRBJ2-3; D tentatively fits TRBD1 or TRBD2 (6 bases each). This clonotype originated in a human donor in good health. This chain's CDR3 is CASSFGPGQRGRITQCF. In nucleotides, the CDR3 is TGTGCCAGCAGTTTCGGTCCAGGACAGAGGGGGAGGATTACGCAGTGTTTT.